Below, one T cell receptor beta chain is given with its context. J was trimmed by 4 bases and V by 3 bases; bases with no gene match: 12. The CDR3 runs 17 residues. Germline lookup yields CDR1 MGHDK and CDR2 SYGVNS. The data derive from a study of blood T cell repertoires in COVID-19. As for the study in general: The cDNA or gDNA used as material had been derived from T cells, B-cell-depleted T cells, or PBMCs.

Clones were sequenced by immunoSEQ multiplex PCR, and TCRdb holds only the in-frame ones, with some missing. Of about 210,000 clones in the sample, 85% were seen once. Seattle-derived patients entered the study during active infection and were followed longitudinally. This receptor was obtained from a man in his fifties with COVID-19, enrolled during active disease. The V and J genes are TRBV25-1 and TRBJ2-5; 9 bases match TRBD2. The sample was peripheral blood. CDR3 protein: CASSDGLVAGARETQYF. For the CDR3, the DNA is TGTGCCAGCAGTGATGGTCTAGTAGCGGGGGCTCGAGAGACCCAGTACTTC.